Listed below are T cell receptor beta chains from one sample, sequenced in a study of CD8 T cells in ankylosing spondylitis. TCRdb re-analysed the 5' RACE reads in MiXCR, keeping a single row per CDR3 protein. The table has roughly 440,000 distinct CDR3 sequences, approximately 17% seen once. The specimen was blood, either unsorted or a sorted T cell fraction (not recorded which). These TCRs come from a male donor with ankylosing spondylitis. The CDR3 runs from the conserved cysteine through the conserved F or W. The D gene is left open where the match is weak. Size values are once, few and many counts, or a class for expanded clones, and some rows have none.

abundance: few
j_gene: TRBJ1-1
d_gene: NA
v_gene: TRBV5-1
CDR3nt: TGCGCCAGCAGCTTGGGGCCGCTGGGAGGTTTGAACACTGAAGCTTTCTTT
CDR3aa: CASSLGPLGGLNTEAFF

abundance: many
j_gene: TRBJ1-1
d_gene: TRBD1
v_gene: TRBV5-6
CDR3nt: TGTGCCAGCAGCACGGGACAGGGACTGAACACTGAAGCTTTCTTT
CDR3aa: CASSTGQGLNTEAFF

abundance: many
j_gene: TRBJ1-1
d_gene: NA
v_gene: TRBV29-1
CDR3nt: TGCAGCGCCCTGCAGGTGAACACTGAAGCTTTCTTT
CDR3aa: CSALQVNTEAFF

abundance: few
j_gene: TRBJ2-1
d_gene: TRBD2
v_gene: TRBV2
CDR3nt: TGTGCCAGCAGCCCTCAAGCAGGTCGGGGGGGCTACAATGAGCAGTTCTTC
CDR3aa: CASSPQAGRGGYNEQFF

abundance: NA
j_gene: TRBJ1-5
d_gene: NA
v_gene: TRBV12-3/TRBV12-4
CDR3nt: TGTGCCAGCAGCCCCGGACGGGCCCAGCATTTT
CDR3aa: CASSPGRAQHF

abundance: few
j_gene: TRBJ1-2
d_gene: NA
v_gene: TRBV3-1
CDR3nt: TGTGCCAGCCGCCAAAGCCTCTATGGCTACACCTTC
CDR3aa: CASRQSLYGYTF

abundance: few
j_gene: TRBJ2-3
d_gene: TRBD2
v_gene: TRBV20-1
CDR3nt: TGCAGTGCTGGACTAGCGGGCACAGATACGCAGTATTTT
CDR3aa: CSAGLAGTDTQYF

abundance: few
j_gene: TRBJ2-7
d_gene: NA
v_gene: TRBV11-2
CDR3nt: TGTGCCAGCAGCTCCCGGACTACTCTCTCCTACGAGCAGTACTTC
CDR3aa: CASSSRTTLSYEQYF

abundance: NA
j_gene: TRBJ2-7
d_gene: NA
v_gene: TRBV6-5
CDR3nt: TGTGCCAGCAGTTACGGCGCCGTGCAGTACTTC
CDR3aa: CASSYGAVQYF

abundance: NA
j_gene: TRBJ2-7
d_gene: NA
v_gene: TRBV7-2
CDR3nt: TGTGCCAGCAGCTCAGGGGGGGGGACAGGTACCTACGAGCAGTACTTC
CDR3aa: CASSSGGGTGTYEQYF

abundance: NA
j_gene: TRBJ1-2
d_gene: TRBD1
v_gene: TRBV5-1
CDR3nt: TGCGCCAGCAGCTTGGATCCCGTGGGGACAGGGGGCACTACGCTGGGCTACACCTTC
CDR3aa: CASSLDPVGTGGTTLGYTF

abundance: NA
j_gene: TRBJ1-2
d_gene: NA
v_gene: TRBV7-3
CDR3nt: TGTGCCAGCAGCTTAACGGGGCAGGGAGTCGATGGCTACACCTTC
CDR3aa: CASSLTGQGVDGYTF

abundance: NA
j_gene: TRBJ2-4
d_gene: NA
v_gene: TRBV3-1
CDR3nt: TGTGCCAGCACAGGGAAGGACATTCAGTACTTC
CDR3aa: CASTGKDIQYF

abundance: NA
j_gene: TRBJ2-3
d_gene: NA
v_gene: TRBV29-1
CDR3nt: TGCAGCGTTGAGGCGGGGGCGGGGAATACGCAGTATTTT
CDR3aa: CSVEAGAGNTQYF

abundance: NA
j_gene: TRBJ1-1
d_gene: TRBD1
v_gene: TRBV11-2
CDR3nt: TGTGCCAGCAGCACCCGACAGGGAAAGAACACTGAAGCTTTCTTT
CDR3aa: CASSTRQGKNTEAFF

abundance: few
j_gene: TRBJ2-1
d_gene: TRBD2
v_gene: TRBV5-1
CDR3nt: TGCGCCAGCAGCTTGGCCCAGCGGGGGGGCCGACATGAGCAGTTCTTC
CDR3aa: CASSLAQRGGRHEQFF

abundance: NA
j_gene: TRBJ1-1
d_gene: NA
v_gene: TRBV5-1
CDR3nt: TGCGCCAGCAGCCCCACGAATCAGGACACTGAAGCTTTCTTT
CDR3aa: CASSPTNQDTEAFF

abundance: NA
j_gene: TRBJ1-1
d_gene: NA
v_gene: TRBV5-1
CDR3nt: TGCGCCAGCTCTCGTAATTCTAGGGTCGGGGACTCTGAAGCTTTCTTT
CDR3aa: CASSRNSRVGDSEAFF

abundance: few
j_gene: TRBJ2-5
d_gene: NA
v_gene: TRBV28
CDR3nt: TGTGCCAGCAGTTTCCCCGGGACGGGGACGGAGACCCAGTACTTC
CDR3aa: CASSFPGTGTETQYF

abundance: NA
j_gene: TRBJ2-2
d_gene: NA
v_gene: TRBV7-2
CDR3nt: TGTGCCAGCAGCCCCCCAGGGCGGGAGAACACCGGGGAGCTGTTTTTT
CDR3aa: CASSPPGRENTGELFF

abundance: NA
j_gene: TRBJ2-1
d_gene: TRBD2
v_gene: TRBV5-4
CDR3nt: TGTGCCAGCAGCTCCGGGACTAGCGTTAGCTCCTACAATGAGCAGTTCTTC
CDR3aa: CASSSGTSVSSYNEQFF

abundance: NA
j_gene: TRBJ1-1
d_gene: TRBD1
v_gene: TRBV29-1
CDR3nt: TGCAGCGGTGAGATGAGAGGGGGCCGCAACACTGAAGCTTTCTTT
CDR3aa: CSGEMRGGRNTEAFF

abundance: few
j_gene: TRBJ2-2
d_gene: NA
v_gene: TRBV7-3
CDR3nt: TGTGCCAGCAGCTTACAGGCCAAGGGGGACACCGGGGAGCTGTTTTTT
CDR3aa: CASSLQAKGDTGELFF

abundance: NA
j_gene: TRBJ2-3
d_gene: TRBD2
v_gene: TRBV6-1
CDR3nt: TGTGCCAGCAGTCAGCGGGGGGTGACAGATACGCAGTATTTT
CDR3aa: CASSQRGVTDTQYF

abundance: NA
j_gene: TRBJ1-2
d_gene: NA
v_gene: TRBV2
CDR3nt: TGTGCCAGCAACAGTCAGAGTATTCGGAATGGCTACACCTTC
CDR3aa: CASNSQSIRNGYTF

abundance: NA
j_gene: TRBJ1-6
d_gene: NA
v_gene: TRBV12-3/TRBV12-4
CDR3nt: TGTGCCAGCAGCCAGGGGAACCCCTATAATTCACCCCTCCACTTT
CDR3aa: CASSQGNPYNSPLHF

abundance: NA
j_gene: TRBJ2-7
d_gene: NA
v_gene: TRBV6-2/TRBV6-3
CDR3nt: TGTGCCAGCAGTTATGTGGGGGGGGCTTACGAGCAGTACTTC
CDR3aa: CASSYVGGAYEQYF

abundance: NA
j_gene: TRBJ2-2
d_gene: NA
v_gene: TRBV6-1
CDR3nt: TGTGCCAGCAGTATAGAGAACACCGGGGAGCTGTTTTTT
CDR3aa: CASSIENTGELFF

abundance: NA
j_gene: TRBJ1-1
d_gene: NA
v_gene: TRBV7-3
CDR3nt: TGTGCCAGCAGCTTCACGAAGAACACTGAAGCTTTCTTT
CDR3aa: CASSFTKNTEAFF

abundance: few
j_gene: TRBJ2-5
d_gene: NA
v_gene: TRBV19
CDR3nt: TGTGCCAGTAGCAGGACAGCTACCTTGCAGACCCAGTACTTC
CDR3aa: CASSRTATLQTQYF

abundance: NA
j_gene: TRBJ2-5
d_gene: NA
v_gene: TRBV6-2/TRBV6-3
CDR3nt: TGTGCCAGCGCGCGCCAAGAGACCCAGTACTTC
CDR3aa: CASARQETQYF

abundance: NA
j_gene: TRBJ2-3
d_gene: TRBD2
v_gene: TRBV29-1
CDR3nt: TGCAGCGTCCCCGACCGATTGGGGACTAGCGTAGGGTCAGGTACGCAGTATTTT
CDR3aa: CSVPDRLGTSVGSGTQYF

abundance: many
j_gene: TRBJ1-1
d_gene: TRBD1
v_gene: TRBV29-1
CDR3nt: TGCAGCGTTGGGACAGGGTATTGGGAAAACAGTCCGAACACTGAAGCTTTCTTT
CDR3aa: CSVGTGYWENSPNTEAFF

abundance: NA
j_gene: TRBJ2-2
d_gene: TRBD2
v_gene: TRBV7-2
CDR3nt: TGTGCCAGCAGCTTAGAACTAGCGGGGGTCGGGGAGCTGTTTTTT
CDR3aa: CASSLELAGVGELFF

abundance: once
j_gene: TRBJ1-3
d_gene: NA
v_gene: TRBV12-3/TRBV12-4
CDR3nt: TGTGCCAGCACCTGGGGGGGAGCCGTTGGAAACACCATATATTTT
CDR3aa: CASTWGGAVGNTIYF

abundance: NA
j_gene: TRBJ2-5
d_gene: NA
v_gene: TRBV7-2
CDR3nt: TGTGCCAGCAGCTTAGCACTAGGTCGAGAGACCCAGTACTTC
CDR3aa: CASSLALGRETQYF

abundance: NA
j_gene: TRBJ2-1
d_gene: NA
v_gene: TRBV20-1
CDR3nt: TGCAGTGCTAGGGGAGGGGGGAAGGTCAATGAGCAGTTCTTC
CDR3aa: CSARGGGKVNEQFF

abundance: NA
j_gene: TRBJ1-5
d_gene: NA
v_gene: TRBV5-5
CDR3nt: TGTGCCAGCAGCTCGGGGGTGGGGCCCCAGCATTTT
CDR3aa: CASSSGVGPQHF

abundance: few
j_gene: TRBJ2-3
d_gene: NA
v_gene: TRBV2
CDR3nt: TGTGCCAGCAGTGCCAATCCCACAGATACGCAGTATTTT
CDR3aa: CASSANPTDTQYF

abundance: NA
j_gene: TRBJ2-2
d_gene: TRBD1
v_gene: TRBV30
CDR3nt: TGTGCCTGGAGTAGGGGGCCCAGGCCCACCGGGGAGCTGTTTTTT
CDR3aa: CAWSRGPRPTGELFF

abundance: few
j_gene: TRBJ2-2
d_gene: TRBD2
v_gene: TRBV6-5
CDR3nt: TGTGCCAGCAGTTACTCGGGCCTAGCGGGAGGCACCGGGGAGCTGTTTTTT
CDR3aa: CASSYSGLAGGTGELFF

abundance: many
j_gene: TRBJ2-3
d_gene: NA
v_gene: TRBV5-1
CDR3nt: TGCGCCAGCAGCTTTGCGGGACTGGGCACAGATACGCAGTATTTT
CDR3aa: CASSFAGLGTDTQYF